These 32 T cell receptor beta chains originate from one sample sequenced in a study of a mutant IDH1 vaccine in newly diagnosed glioma. Sequencing used immunoSEQ multiplex PCR; TCRdb keeps in-frame clones, though not all of them. The data show about 35,000 clones, approximately 91% seen once. As for time point: baseline, week 1 (first vaccination visit). Stated treatment: pre-vaccination baseline after standard-of-care therapy. The input for sequencing was PBMCs, taken from a glioma patient treated with radiotherapy, temozolomide or both. The receptor source for this set is a woman between 35 and 50 years old with glioma.

V usage is TRBV7-8 and J usage is TRBJ2-6; 7 positions match TRBD1. Germline CDR1 and CDR2: SGHVS and FQNEAQ. With V trimmed by 5 bases and J by 3 bases, 10 bases remained unmatched. The CDR3 loop spans 17 amino acids. The CDR3 DNA reads as TGTGCCAGCAGCGTCACAGGGGTAATATTTGGGGCCAACGTCCTGACTTTC. It yields the protein CASSVTGVIFGANVLTF.

The V and J genes are TRBV18 and TRBJ1-4; TRBD1 aligns across 7 bases. Germline V gives CDR1 KGHSH, CDR2 LQKENI. V gave up 3 bases and J gave up 3 bases; unmatched junction bases: 10. This CDR3 has 17 amino acids. CDR3: CASSPQTGPSANEKLFF. The CDR3 bases are TGTGCCAGCTCACCCCAGACAGGGCCCTCGGCTAATGAAAAACTGTTTTTT. Supplemented by reference TRBV18 and TRBJ1-4, the full variable domain reads NAGVMQNPRHLVRRRGQEARLRCSPMKGHSHVYWYRQLPEEGLKFMVYLQKENIIDESGMPKERFSAEFPKEGPSILRIQQVVRGDSAAYFCASSPQTGPSANEKLFFGSGTQLSVL.

V usage is TRBV5-1 and J usage is TRBJ2-3; 8 positions agree with TRBD2. With 3 bases clipped from V and 0 bases from J, the junction kept 9 bases outside the gene matches. The germline CDR1 and CDR2 sequences are SGHRS and YFSETQ. The CDR3 has 17 amino acids. In nucleotides, the CDR3 is TGCGCCAGCAGCTCCTATTTAGCGGGGCCTAGCACAGATACGCAGTATTTT. This encodes CASSSYLAGPSTDTQYF.

This clone has just one count. The chain joins TRBV7-6 to TRBJ2-7, with TRBD2 matching 15 bases. Germline assignment: CDR1 SGHVS and CDR2 FNYEAQ. CDR3 length: 16 amino acids. Trimming took 4 bases from V and 4 from J; bases not matched to a gene: 5. In DNA, the CDR3 is TGTGCCAGCAGCTCCCGAGGGACTAGCGGGAGGTACGAGCAGTACTTC. This gives the protein CASSSRGTSGRYEQYF.

The chain links TRBV18 to TRBJ2-7, with TRBD1 matching 11 bases. CDR1 and CDR2 (germline): KGHSH, LQKENI. There are 14 residues in the CDR3. V trimming: 4 bases; J trimming: 5 bases; junction bases outside the gene matches: 4. DNA of the CDR3: TGTGCCAGCTCACGGGACAGGGGGTTCCACGAGCAGTACTTC. Its translation: CASSRDRGFHEQYF.

V is TRBV30 and J is TRBJ1-2; D unclear. Trimming removed 3 bases from V and 5 bases from J, with 19 bases in between. Germline CDR1 is GTSNPN and CDR2 is SVGIG (reference sequence). The CDR3 totals 15 residues. The CDR3 DNA follows: TGTGCCTGGAGCGCCCGAACAGTCGATTTATATGGCTACACCTTC. This translates into CAWSARTVDLYGYTF.

The rearrangement uses TRBV30 and TRBJ1-2; 7 bases are shared with TRBD1. Germline lookup yields CDR1 GTSNPN and CDR2 SVGIG (reference sequence). V gave up 8 bases and J gave up 2 bases; unmatched junction bases: 20. This CDR3 is built from 17 residues. CDR3 coding DNA: TGTGCCCTGAGAGGTCTGGAAAGACAGGGATTGAACTATGGCTACACCTTC. Translating it yields CALRGLERQGLNYGYTF. The whole variable domain, remainder taken from reference TRBV30 and TRBJ1-2, is SQTIHQWPATLVQPVGSPLSLECTVEGTSNPNLYWYRQAAGRGLQLLFYSVGIGQISSEVPQNLSASRPQDRQFILSSKKLLLSDSGFYLCALRGLERQGLNYGYTFGSGTRLTVV.

The J gene is TRBJ2-7, the V gene TRBV6-1, with 12 bases matching TRBD2. CDR3 length equals 14 residues. CDR1 and CDR2 (germline): MNHNS, SASEGT. V shed 7 bases, J shed 5 bases, and the junction held 6 bases outside the gene matches. In DNA, the CDR3 is TGTGCCAGCAACCTAGCGGGAGGGCCCGACGAGCAGTACTTC. Translation: CASNLAGGPDEQYF.

V and J are TRBV6-1 and TRBJ1-3; D gene uncertain. The CDR3 sequence is 12 residues long. Germline CDR1 reads MNHNS; CDR2 reads SASEGT. V lost 6 bases, J lost 4 bases, and 7 bases lay in between. The CDR3 region has the DNA TGTGCCAGCAGGCAGGCCGGAAACACCATATATTTT. It translates to CASRQAGNTIYF.

The chain employs TRBV28 and TRBJ1-4, with TRBD1 matching 9 bases. Germline values: CDR1 MDHEN, CDR2 SYDVKM. Unmatched junction bases numbered 8, after V lost 7 bases and J lost 8 bases. CDR3 size: 14 residues. The CDR3 DNA is TGTGCCAGCACCGTGGACAGGGGCGGGGAAAAACTGTTTTTT. Translation: CASTVDRGGEKLFF.

The chain uses TRBV5-4 and TRBJ2-5, with D perhaps TRBD1 or TRBD2 (5 bases each). The germline gives CDR1 SGHNT, CDR2 YYREEE (reference sequence). V dropped 4 bases and J dropped 9 bases, with 16 bases sitting between them. The CDR3 runs to 13 residues. CDR3 DNA sequence: TGTGCCAGCAGCCTAGTGGGGGAGCCTTCCCAGTACTTC. This gives the protein CASSLVGEPSQYF. The complete variable domain, with remaining parts taken from reference TRBV5-4 and TRBJ2-5, reads ETGVTQSPTHLIKTRGQQVTLRCSSQSGHNTVSWYQQALGQGPQFIFQYYREEENGRGNFPPRFSGLQFPNYSSELNVNALELDDSALYLCASSLVGEPSQYFGPGTRLLVL.

The CDR3: CASSSLWGQGLGYTF. The CDR3 bases are TGTGCCAGCAGTTCTCTATGGGGACAGGGCCTTGGCTACACCTTC. This chain links TRBV28 with TRBJ1-2, with 9 bases fitting TRBD1. CDR1 and CDR2 from the germline V gene are MDHEN and SYDVKM. CDR3 length: 15 residues. The junction had 10 bases not matched to a gene; V was cut back by 4 bases and J by 7 bases.

This chain joins TRBV27 and TRBJ2-2; perhaps D is TRBD1 or TRBD2 (6 bases each). V lost 0 bases to trimming and J lost 4 bases, with 15 bases between them. The CDR3 totals 17 residues. The V gene's germline CDR1 is MNHEY and CDR2 SMNVEV (reference sequence). The CDR3 sequence is CASSLSEGRGVTGELFF. The CDR3 DNA reads as TGTGCCAGCAGTTTATCGGAGGGCAGGGGTGTCACCGGGGAGCTGTTTTTT.

There are a few counts of this clone. The DNA of the CDR3 is TGTGCCAGCAACGGGCAATGGTCCTACGAGCAGTACTTC. This encodes CASNGQWSYEQYF. The chain is built from TRBV2 and TRBJ2-7; D is unresolved. The CDR3 contains 13 residues. V shed 7 bases and J shed 1 base, with 11 bases lying between them. CDR1 and CDR2 (germline): SNHLY, FYNNEI. Based on the CDR3 plus reference TRBV2 and TRBJ2-7, the full variable domain is EPEVTQTPSHQVTQMGQEVILRCVPISNHLYFYWYRQILGQKVEFLVSFYNNEISEKSEIFDDQFSVERPDGSNFTLKIRSTKLEDSAMYFCASNGQWSYEQYFGPGTRLTVT.

V usage is TRBV7-2 and J usage is TRBJ1-5, with a weak D call TRBD1 (6 bases). The germline V gene has CDR1 SGHTA and CDR2 FQGNSA. Trimming left V 6 bases short and J 2 bases short, with 14 bases between. The CDR3 is 15 amino acids. The CDR3 nucleotides read TGTGCCAGCAGGGAGGGAGGGGGAGGCAATCAGCCCCAGCATTTT. Translation: CASREGGGGNQPQHF.

This clone occurred once. V and J are TRBV4-1 and TRBJ2-3; D is ambiguous. The CDR3 sequence is 16 residues long. V was cut by 3 bases and J by 1 base, with 14 bases left in between. The germline V gene has CDR1 MGHRA and CDR2 YSYEKL. The CDR3 protein is CASSHPTWDRTDTQYF. CDR3 nucleotides: TGCGCCAGCAGCCACCCAACCTGGGATCGCACAGATACGCAGTATTTT.

The chain couples TRBV29-1 to TRBJ2-3, with D possibly TRBD1 on 5 matching bases. Per germline, CDR1 SQVTM and CDR2 ANQGSEA. CDR3 size: 14 residues. V was trimmed by 4 bases and J by 0 bases, leaving 11 bases between them. Here the CDR3 reads CSVVTDTSTDTQYF. In DNA, the CDR3 is TGCAGCGTTGTGACGGACACTAGCACAGATACGCAGTATTTT.

The chain combines TRBV4-2 with TRBJ2-5, with 14 bases matching TRBD2. Germline V gene lookup returns CDR1 LGHNA and CDR2 YNFKEQ. V trimming: 6 bases; J trimming: 1 base; junction bases outside the gene matches: 7. This CDR3 is 17 amino acids long. The CDR3 loop reads CASSRTSGGRIQETQYF. The CDR3 region has the DNA TGTGCCAGCAGTCGGACTAGCGGGGGGAGAATCCAAGAGACCCAGTACTTC.

The chain links TRBV9 to TRBJ2-7; TRBD2 is a possible D gene (6 bases). In germline, CDR1 is SGDLS, CDR2 YYNGEE. The CDR3 spans 15 residues. The V end was cut by 0 bases, the J end by 3 bases, with 13 bases between. CDR3 residues: CASSVGEWRDYEQYF. In DNA form, the CDR3 reads TGTGCCAGCAGCGTAGGGGAGTGGCGGGACTACGAGCAGTACTTC.

In its sample, this clone was seen a few times. V and J are TRBV6-5 and TRBJ1-1, with D possibly TRBD1 on 5 matching bases. CDR1 is MNHEY, CDR2 SVGAGI, per germline. With 2 bases removed from V and 6 bases from J, the gap between germline ends came to 13 bases. This CDR3 contains 14 residues. The CDR3, as DNA: TGTGCCAGCAGTTACGGGGCAGGGCTCCCTGAAGCTTTCTTT. Its protein is CASSYGAGLPEAFF.

The chain recombines TRBV10-3 with TRBJ2-7; 9 bases agree with TRBD1. Germline V gene sequence: CDR1 ENHRY, CDR2 SYGVKD. The trim removed 2 bases at V and 5 bases at J, leaving 4 bases unmatched. This CDR3 is 14 amino acids long. The CDR3 bases are TGTGCCATCAGTGAGGGGACAGGGACGGACGAGCAGTACTTC. Translation: CAISEGTGTDEQYF.

The rearrangement uses TRBV29-1 and TRBJ1-1; D gene ambiguous. Trimming pared 5 bases from V and 6 bases from J, leaving 10 bases between. Germline V gene lookup returns CDR1 SQVTM and CDR2 ANQGSEA. The CDR3 is made up of 11 amino acids. CDR3 nucleotide sequence: TGCAGCGTTCGCACGGACGCTGAAGCTTTCTTT. Amino acid sequence: CSVRTDAEAFF.

The CDR3 nucleotides read TGTGCCAGTAGTGAGCAAAGCAATCAGCCCCAGCATTTT. This sequence encodes CASSEQSNQPQHF. The rearrangement links TRBV19 to TRBJ1-5; D gene uncertain. This CDR3 contains 13 residues. Germline-derived CDR1 and CDR2 are LNHDA and SQIVND (reference sequence). V lost 5 bases and J lost 1, with 6 bases in between.

The chain uses TRBV27 and TRBJ2-2, with 7 bases identical to TRBD1. V shed 6 bases, J shed 5 bases, and the junction held 6 bases outside the gene matches. This CDR3 is built from 14 residues. Germline V lookup: CDR1 MNHEY, CDR2 SMNVEV (reference sequence). CDR3 nucleotide sequence: TGTGCCAGCAGAGCACAGGGGTTAACCGGGGAGCTGTTTTTT. Protein product: CASRAQGLTGELFF.

J is TRBJ2-3 and V is TRBV7-9; 10 nucleotides align to TRBD2. Germline V CDR1 and CDR2: SEHNR, FQNEAQ (reference sequence). V dropped 2 bases and J dropped 4; count of bases not matched to a gene: 3. CDR3 size: 15 residues. The CDR3 region is CASSLSGGDADTQYF. CDR3 DNA sequence: TGTGCCAGCAGCTTAAGCGGGGGGGACGCAGATACGCAGTATTTT.

The genes are TRBV29-1 and TRBJ2-7; 8 positions match TRBD2. This CDR3 spans 20 amino acids. Germline V lookup: CDR1 SQVTM, CDR2 ANQGSEA. With V trimmed by 0 bases and J by 4 bases, 23 bases remained unmatched. The CDR3 loop is CSVEDHGETSVELGRYEQYF. The CDR3 DNA sequence: TGCAGCGTTGAAGATCATGGGGAGACTAGCGTTGAGCTAGGAAGATACGAGCAGTACTTC.

This clone was seen more than once but under ten times. J is TRBJ1-4 and V is TRBV18; tentative D call: TRBD1 (5 bases). Germline-derived CDR1 and CDR2 are KGHSH and LQKENI. The CDR3 spans 14 residues. V lost 4 bases and J 5 bases, leaving 11 bases between the germline ends. This chain's CDR3 is CASSLRDGNEKLFF. The CDR3 coding sequence is TGTGCCAGCTCACTCCGGGACGGGAATGAAAAACTGTTTTTT.

This clone ranks as medium-sized. V gene TRBV6-1 combines with J gene TRBJ1-3, with 10 bases aligning to TRBD1. Trimming took 8 bases from V and 4 from J; bases not matched to a gene: 2. The germline V gene has CDR1 MNHNS and CDR2 SASEGT. There are 13 residues in the CDR3. This CDR3 is CASDRGQGNTIYF. CDR3 DNA sequence: TGTGCCAGCGACAGGGGGCAGGGAAACACCATATATTTT.

The chain has TRBV18 and TRBJ1-2; 8 positions match TRBD1. J was trimmed by 3 bases and V by 6 bases; bases with no gene match: 3. This CDR3 contains 13 residues. Germline assignment: CDR1 KGHSH and CDR2 LQKENI. This chain's CDR3 is CASSQDRDYGYTF. DNA of the CDR3: TGTGCCAGCTCTCAGGACAGGGACTATGGCTACACCTTC.

The gene calls are TRBV11-2 and TRBJ2-7; 9 nucleotides line up with TRBD1. The V segment lost 4 bases and the J segment 6 bases; nucleotides outside the gene matches: 16. Germline CDR1 reads SGHAT; CDR2 reads FQNNGV. CDR3 length: 17 residues. The chain's CDR3 is CASSSLSPGTGYAEQYF. Written as DNA, the CDR3 is TGTGCCAGCAGCTCCCTAAGCCCCGGGACAGGGTATGCCGAGCAGTACTTC.

V gene TRBV15 combines with J gene TRBJ2-5; D uncertain. The length of the CDR3 is 11 residues. V was pared by 6 bases and J by 4 bases, with 6 bases between. Germline assignment: CDR1 LNHNV and CDR2 YYDKDF (reference sequence). This chain's CDR3 is CATRTSETQYF. The DNA for the CDR3 is TGTGCCACCAGGACCTCAGAGACCCAGTACTTC. Full variable domain (outside the CDR3, taken from reference TRBV15 and TRBJ2-5): DAMVIQNPRYQVTQFGKPVTLSCSQTLNHNVMYWYQQKSSQAPKLLFHYYDKDFNNEADTPDNFQSRRPNTSFCFLDIRSPGLGDTAMYLCATRTSETQYFGPGTRLLVL.

This rearrangement joins TRBV2 to TRBJ2-5; the match to TRBD2 covers 16 bases. This CDR3 comprises 16 residues. Germline V gene lookup returns CDR1 SNHLY and CDR2 FYNNEI. The V gene end was trimmed by 4 bases and the J gene end by 3 bases; junction bases not matched to a gene: 2. The CDR3 region is CASSAGTSGREETQYF. The CDR3, as DNA: TGTGCCAGCAGTGCGGGGACTAGCGGGAGGGAAGAGACCCAGTACTTC.